This TCR beta chain stems from a study of shared clonotypes between healthy human individuals. As for the study in general: CD4 naive and memory got three plates each, CD8 naive two, CD8 memory one.

Notes on this clone: Its antigen is undetermined.

The material for each subset, its genomic DNA, was split evenly across several immunoSEQ plates. Approximately 220 ng DNA, about 33,000 T cell genomes, went into each sorted-subset replicate PCR. This table comes from immunoSEQ multiplex PCR, and its TCRdb copy is limited to in-frame clones, with some not included. The data show 2.3 million or so clones, approximately 93% seen once. This CDR3 has 12 residues. CDR1 is MNHEY and CDR2 is SMNVEV in the germline V gene (reference sequence). V lost 6 bases and J lost 7, with 9 bases in between. Overall study results and limits: Memory subsets generally showed smaller estimated richness than naive subsets did.

The clonotype was recovered from a young man in good health. Some clones in this sample may be carry-over from other donors' samples. This chain uses TRBV27 with TRBJ1-4; D is unclear. The sample consisted of naive CD4+ T cells from PBMCs. The sample's subset: CD45RA+ positively selected. The CDR3 reads CASRTRGEKLFF. In DNA, the CDR3 is TGTGCCAGCAGAACCAGAGGTGAAAAACTGTTTTTT.